These T cell receptor beta chains were read from a single sample in a study of a mutant IDH1 vaccine in newly diagnosed glioma. Sequenced by immunoSEQ multiplex PCR; TCRdb stores in-frame clones only, minus some. Of around 50,000 clones in the sample, 86% were seen once. This material consisted of PBMCs, taken from a glioma patient treated with radiotherapy, temozolomide or both. These receptors were collected from a man aged 35-49 years with glioma. Each CDR3 is given with its conserved first and last residue. A D gene is named only where the DNA matches it firmly. Size is omitted from some rows. Given values are once, few, many or a class for expanded clones.

j_call | cdr3_length | d_call | v_call | clone_size | cdr3_nt | cdr3_aa
TRBJ2-7 | 11 | - | TRBV27 | few | TGTGCCAGCAGTTCCGGATTCGAGCAGTACTTC | CASSSGFEQYF
TRBJ2-2 | 13 | - | TRBV13 | few | TGTGCCAGCAATCCGGGAACGGGCGGGGAGCTGTTTTTT | CASNPGTGGELFF
TRBJ1-2 | 14 | - | TRBV18 | - | TGTGCCAGCTCACCTCGAGGGTTTGGCTATGGCTACACCTTC | CASSPRGFGYGYTF
TRBJ2-3 | 15 | - | TRBV28 | - | TGTGCCAGCAGTTTCGGGATGGGTGGCACAGATACGCAGTATTTT | CASSFGMGGTDTQYF
TRBJ1-5 | 17 | - | TRBV19 | once | TGTGCCAGTAGTATATTCGGCCGATTTAATAGCAATCAGCCCCAGCATTTT | CASSIFGRFNSNQPQHF
TRBJ2-1 | 14 | - | TRBV4-2 | - | TGTGCCAGCAGCCAAGTCAGCAGATACAATGAGCAGTTCTTC | CASSQVSRYNEQFF
TRBJ1-1 | 14 | - | TRBV19 | - | TGTGCCAGTAGTTTTGGACAAGGACTCCCTGAAGCTTTCTTT | CASSFGQGLPEAFF
TRBJ2-6 | 14 | - | TRBV29-1 | - | TGCAGCGTTGGTTTGGGCCGGACCGCCAACGTCCTGACTTTC | CSVGLGRTANVLTF
TRBJ1-1 | 12 | - | TRBV28 | few | TGTGCCAGCAGTTCCCTCTACACTGAAGCTTTCTTT | CASSSLYTEAFF
TRBJ2-1 | 17 | TRBD2 | TRBV7-2 | - | TGTGCCAGCAGCAAACTCCTTAGCGGGAGGGCCCCGGATGAGCAGTTCTTC | CASSKLLSGRAPDEQFF
TRBJ2-7 | 15 | - | TRBV9 | - | TGTGCCAGCAGCGTAGAGGGCCAGGCTTGGTACGAGCAGTACTTC | CASSVEGQAWYEQYF
TRBJ2-7 | 12 | - | TRBV9 | once | TGTGCCAGCAGCGTAGAATCCTACGAGCAGTACTTC | CASSVESYEQYF
TRBJ2-3 | 18 | TRBD2 | TRBV7-2 | - | TGTGCCAGCAGCTCGAGGACTAGCGGGAGGGCCTTGGCAGATACGCAGTATTTT | CASSSRTSGRALADTQYF
TRBJ2-2 | 15 | - | TRBV7-3 | few | TGTGCCAGCAGCTGGGGGGCCCGGGGCACCGGGGAGCTGTTTTTT | CASSWGARGTGELFF
TRBJ1-5 | 13 | - | TRBV4-3 | few | TGCGCCAGCAGCCAAGGGATCAATCAGCCCCAGCATTTT | CASSQGINQPQHF
TRBJ1-2 | 14 | - | TRBV7-9 | - | TGTGCCAGCAGCGCCGGCGAGGGGGTCTATGGCTACACCTTC | CASSAGEGVYGYTF
TRBJ2-5 | 15 | TRBD2 | TRBV18 | - | TGTGCCAGCTCCCCCGGACAAGCGGGAGTTGAGACCCAGTACTTC | CASSPGQAGVETQYF
TRBJ1-5 | 15 | - | TRBV5-1 | - | TGCGCCAGCAGCTTGGTTCCGGGCGAAAATCAGCCCCAGCATTTT | CASSLVPGENQPQHF
TRBJ2-7 | 14 | - | TRBV5-4 | - | TGTGCCAGCAGCCCGACGGACTCTACCTACGAGCAGTACTTC | CASSPTDSTYEQYF